This is a list of T cell receptor beta chains from one sample in a study of response to subunit inactivated influenza vaccine. From the RT-PCR reads, TCRdb called clonotypes with MiXCR, one entry per CDR3 protein. The sample records around 650,000 distinct CDR3 sequences, about a sixth being singletons. The starting material was PBMCs from blood, obtained about 12 days after vaccination. These TCRs come from a man over 45 who received an inactivated influenza vaccine. CDR3s include the opening cysteine and the closing phenylalanine or tryptophan. Each record gives: clone size, V gene, J gene, D gene, CDR3 protein, CDR3 DNA. D genes are given only for firm matches. Part of the rows lack a size; the others show once, few, many or a class for expanded clones.

clone size: NA
V gene: TRBV24-1
J gene: TRBJ2-2
D gene: NA
CDR3 protein: CATSDAGLSGELFF
CDR3 DNA: TGTGCCACCAGTGATGCCGGGCTGTCGGGGGAGCTGTTTTTT

clone size: few
V gene: TRBV5-1
J gene: TRBJ2-6
D gene: NA
CDR3 protein: CASSLSPGANVLTF
CDR3 DNA: TGCGCCAGCAGTTTGTCCCCTGGGGCCAACGTCCTGACTTTC

clone size: few
V gene: TRBV3-1
J gene: TRBJ2-2
D gene: TRBD1
CDR3 protein: CASSPRGTGGTGELFF
CDR3 DNA: TGTGCCAGCAGCCCTCGCGGGACAGGGGGCACCGGGGAGCTGTTTTTT

clone size: NA
V gene: TRBV2
J gene: TRBJ2-5
D gene: NA
CDR3 protein: CASRAVETQYF
CDR3 DNA: TGTGCCAGCAGGGCTGTTGAGACCCAGTACTTC

clone size: few
V gene: TRBV28
J gene: TRBJ2-4
D gene: NA
CDR3 protein: CASSPSRANIQYF
CDR3 DNA: TGTGCCAGCAGTCCCTCGAGGGCTAACATTCAGTACTTC

clone size: NA
V gene: TRBV20-1
J gene: TRBJ2-1
D gene: TRBD2
CDR3 protein: CSASSGRRYEQFF
CDR3 DNA: TGCAGTGCTAGTAGCGGGAGGAGGTATGAGCAGTTCTTC

clone size: few
V gene: TRBV3-1
J gene: TRBJ1-1
D gene: TRBD1
CDR3 protein: CASSSSSAGGTEAFF
CDR3 DNA: TGTGCCAGCAGCTCATCCTCGGCAGGGGGCACTGAAGCTTTCTTT

clone size: many
V gene: TRBV9
J gene: TRBJ2-2
D gene: TRBD1
CDR3 protein: CASSATGGAGELFF
CDR3 DNA: TGTGCCAGCAGCGCGACAGGGGGGGCCGGGGAGCTGTTTTTT

clone size: few
V gene: TRBV12-3/TRBV12-4
J gene: TRBJ2-1
D gene: NA
CDR3 protein: CASSWLQISYNEQFF
CDR3 DNA: TGTGCCAGCAGTTGGCTACAAATCTCCTACAATGAGCAGTTCTTC

clone size: NA
V gene: TRBV29-1
J gene: TRBJ1-5
D gene: TRBD1
CDR3 protein: CSVAKGGTGANQPQHF
CDR3 DNA: TGCAGCGTTGCCAAGGGGGGGACAGGAGCAAATCAGCCCCAGCATTTT

clone size: few
V gene: TRBV10-3
J gene: TRBJ2-2
D gene: NA
CDR3 protein: CAISESAGELFF
CDR3 DNA: TGTGCCATCAGTGAGTCCGCGGGGGAGCTGTTTTTT

clone size: NA
V gene: TRBV28
J gene: TRBJ1-1
D gene: NA
CDR3 protein: CASRLPLDRYEAFF
CDR3 DNA: TGTGCCAGCAGGTTGCCCTTGGACAGATATGAAGCTTTCTTT

clone size: NA
V gene: TRBV28
J gene: TRBJ1-4
D gene: NA
CDR3 protein: CASRWKQGASAKLFF
CDR3 DNA: TGTGCCAGCAGATGGAAACAGGGTGCCTCGGCAAAACTGTTTTTT

clone size: few
V gene: TRBV27
J gene: TRBJ2-1
D gene: TRBD2
CDR3 protein: CASSSRGRLSYNEQFF
CDR3 DNA: TGTGCCAGCAGTTCGCGGGGGAGGCTCTCCTACAATGAGCAGTTCTTC

clone size: few
V gene: TRBV19
J gene: TRBJ2-7
D gene: NA
CDR3 protein: CASSIFGQGYEQYF
CDR3 DNA: TGTGCCAGTAGTATATTTGGGCAGGGGTACGAGCAGTACTTC

clone size: many
V gene: TRBV7-9
J gene: TRBJ2-5
D gene: NA
CDR3 protein: CASSPHGETQYF
CDR3 DNA: TGTGCCAGCAGCCCCCACGGGGAGACCCAGTACTTC

clone size: many
V gene: TRBV12-3/TRBV12-4
J gene: TRBJ2-3
D gene: TRBD1
CDR3 protein: CASSFPQGAGDTQYF
CDR3 DNA: TGTGCCAGCAGTTTCCCACAGGGGGCAGGTGATACGCAGTATTTT

clone size: few
V gene: TRBV7-2
J gene: TRBJ2-5
D gene: TRBD1
CDR3 protein: CASSFWTGQETQYF
CDR3 DNA: TGTGCCAGCAGCTTTTGGACAGGGCAAGAGACCCAGTACTTC

clone size: NA
V gene: TRBV6-1
J gene: TRBJ1-4
D gene: NA
CDR3 protein: CASSVSGVTNEKLFF
CDR3 DNA: TGTGCCAGCAGTGTGTCCGGCGTGACTAATGAAAAACTGTTTTTT

clone size: NA
V gene: TRBV3-1
J gene: TRBJ1-1
D gene: NA
CDR3 protein: CASSQPTRNTEAFF
CDR3 DNA: TGTGCCAGCAGCCAACCTACCAGGAACACTGAAGCTTTCTTT

clone size: NA
V gene: TRBV20-1
J gene: TRBJ1-2
D gene: NA
CDR3 protein: CSAGLLARGYTF
CDR3 DNA: TGCAGTGCCGGGCTCCTAGCCAGGGGCTACACCTTC

clone size: few
V gene: TRBV9
J gene: TRBJ1-2
D gene: NA
CDR3 protein: CASSPDKGNYGYTF
CDR3 DNA: TGTGCCAGCAGCCCCGATAAAGGAAACTATGGCTACACCTTC

clone size: NA
V gene: TRBV7-9
J gene: TRBJ2-5
D gene: NA
CDR3 protein: CASIQTGMYQETQYF
CDR3 DNA: TGTGCCAGCATCCAGACAGGAATGTACCAAGAGACCCAGTACTTC

clone size: few
V gene: TRBV29-1
J gene: TRBJ2-5
D gene: NA
CDR3 protein: CSSSPQGPGETQYF
CDR3 DNA: TGCAGCTCCTCCCCCCAGGGGCCTGGAGAGACCCAGTACTTC

clone size: few
V gene: TRBV12-3/TRBV12-4
J gene: TRBJ2-3
D gene: NA
CDR3 protein: CASSWDRGIGTSSDTQYF
CDR3 DNA: TGTGCCAGCAGTTGGGACAGGGGTATCGGGACTAGCTCAGATACGCAGTATTTT

clone size: NA
V gene: TRBV6-1
J gene: TRBJ1-5
D gene: TRBD1
CDR3 protein: CASRLDRGQPQHF
CDR3 DNA: TGTGCCAGCAGACTTGACAGGGGTCAGCCCCAGCATTTT

clone size: NA
V gene: TRBV6-1
J gene: TRBJ2-6
D gene: NA
CDR3 protein: CASSQTHGGGANVLTF
CDR3 DNA: TGTGCCAGCAGCCAGACTCATGGGGGGGGGGCCAACGTCCTGACTTTC

clone size: NA
V gene: TRBV5-1
J gene: TRBJ2-1
D gene: NA
CDR3 protein: CASSLENLDYNEQFF
CDR3 DNA: TGCGCCAGCAGCTTGGAAAATCTAGACTACAATGAGCAGTTCTTC

clone size: NA
V gene: TRBV7-2
J gene: TRBJ2-1
D gene: TRBD2
CDR3 protein: CASSLAASGGVNEQFF
CDR3 DNA: TGTGCCAGCAGCTTAGCTGCTAGCGGGGGGGTTAATGAGCAGTTCTTC

clone size: NA
V gene: TRBV6-5
J gene: TRBJ1-4
D gene: NA
CDR3 protein: CASTYQTGYEKLFF
CDR3 DNA: TGTGCCAGCACTTACCAGACAGGTTACGAAAAACTGTTTTTT

clone size: NA
V gene: TRBV4-3
J gene: TRBJ2-2
D gene: TRBD1
CDR3 protein: CASSHLRVGGDTGELFF
CDR3 DNA: TGCGCCAGCAGCCATTTGCGGGTAGGGGGCGACACCGGGGAGCTGTTTTTT

clone size: few
V gene: TRBV5-1
J gene: TRBJ1-1
D gene: NA
CDR3 protein: CASSPPGRNMNTEAFF
CDR3 DNA: TGCGCCAGCAGCCCTCCAGGACGGAATATGAACACTGAAGCTTTCTTT

clone size: NA
V gene: TRBV29-1
J gene: TRBJ2-7
D gene: NA
CDR3 protein: CSVGLLMGEQYF
CDR3 DNA: TGCAGCGTTGGACTACTCATGGGGGAGCAGTACTTC

clone size: NA
V gene: TRBV20-1
J gene: TRBJ2-2
D gene: TRBD2
CDR3 protein: CSAHIRTSGRAGTGELFF
CDR3 DNA: TGCAGTGCTCACATTAGGACTAGCGGGAGGGCCGGAACCGGGGAGCTGTTTTTT

clone size: NA
V gene: TRBV11-2
J gene: TRBJ2-3
D gene: TRBD2
CDR3 protein: CASSTQTSPGTDTQYF
CDR3 DNA: TGTGCCAGCAGCACCCAGACTAGCCCTGGCACAGATACGCAGTATTTT

clone size: NA
V gene: TRBV7-2
J gene: TRBJ2-3
D gene: TRBD2
CDR3 protein: CASSLAPSGRTDTQYF
CDR3 DNA: TGTGCCAGCAGCTTAGCGCCAAGCGGGAGAACAGATACGCAGTATTTT

clone size: many
V gene: TRBV5-1
J gene: TRBJ1-4
D gene: NA
CDR3 protein: CASSLAGKTNEKLFF
CDR3 DNA: TGCGCCAGCAGCTTGGCTGGTAAAACTAATGAAAAACTGTTTTTT

clone size: NA
V gene: TRBV3-1
J gene: TRBJ1-6
D gene: NA
CDR3 protein: CASSQEGGAYSPLHF
CDR3 DNA: TGTGCCAGCAGCCAAGAGGGGGGGGCGTATTCACCCCTGCACTTT

clone size: NA
V gene: TRBV6-2/TRBV6-3
J gene: TRBJ2-6
D gene: NA
CDR3 protein: CASNPQVGANVLTF
CDR3 DNA: TGTGCCAGCAACCCCCAGGTTGGGGCCAACGTCCTGACTTTC

clone size: NA
V gene: TRBV25-1
J gene: TRBJ2-7
D gene: NA
CDR3 protein: CASSAGLEGAYEQYF
CDR3 DNA: TGTGCCAGCAGCGCAGGGTTAGAGGGGGCCTACGAGCAGTACTTC

clone size: few
V gene: TRBV7-9
J gene: TRBJ2-1
D gene: NA
CDR3 protein: CASSSLGEWDEQFF
CDR3 DNA: TGTGCCAGCAGCTCCCTGGGGGAATGGGATGAGCAGTTCTTC